This passage covers 4 T cell receptor beta chains from one sample sequenced in a study of shared clonotypes between healthy human individuals. Data came from immunoSEQ multiplex PCR; TCRdb stores just in-frame clones and leaves some out. This table holds more than 2,000,000 clones, around 94% found once. The sample was naive CD4+ T cells sorted from blood. Specified subset: CD45RA+ positively selected. Source of these receptors: a man younger than 35 in good health.

V and J are TRBV5-8 and TRBJ1-2, with a possible D match to TRBD1 (6 bases). Looked up from germline, CDR1 is SGHTS and CDR2 is YDEGEE. The V end lost 0 bases, the J end lost 5 bases, and 11 bases lay between the germline ends. There are 14 residues in the CDR3. The CDR3 DNA reads TGTGCCAGCAGCTTGGACAGGGTGGAGTATGGCTACACCTTC. Translated: CASSLDRVEYGYTF.

This clone was seen only a few times. V gene TRBV19 combines with J gene TRBJ2-7, with 11 bases aligning to TRBD2. Trimming took 5 bases from V and 0 from J; bases not matched to a gene: 3. From germline, CDR1 is LNHDA and CDR2 SQIVND (reference sequence). This CDR3 is 15 amino acids long. The CDR3 here is CASSHGTSGSYEQYF. The CDR3 nucleotides read TGTGCCAGTAGTCACGGGACTAGCGGCTCCTACGAGCAGTACTTC. The whole variable domain, filled in from reference TRBV19 and TRBJ2-7, reads DGGITQSPKYLFRKEGQNVTLSCEQNLNHDAMYWYRQDPGQGLRLIYYSQIVNDFQKGDIAEGYSVSREKKESFPLTVTSAQKNPTAFYLCASSHGTSGSYEQYFGPGTRLTVT.

This chain links TRBV6-5 with TRBJ1-6; 8 bases map to TRBD1. This CDR3 has 14 residues. J lost 10 bases, V lost 7 bases, and 9 bases had no gene match. Germline lookup yields CDR1 MNHEY and CDR2 SVGAGI. For the CDR3, the DNA is TGTGCCAGCACCCGCGGCAGGGGGCACTCACCCCTCCACTTT. It encodes CASTRGRGHSPLHF.

CDR3 DNA: TGTGCCAGCAGAGGTAGAGAGATAGGCGAGCAGTACTTC. Translation: CASRGREIGEQYF. This sequence joins TRBV6-6 and TRBJ2-7; unclear D gene. Germline loops: CDR1 MNHNY, CDR2 SVGAGI (reference sequence). This CDR3 comprises 13 residues. V was trimmed by 6 bases and J by 6 bases, leaving 15 bases between them.